The 28 T cell receptor beta chains below were found in one sample sequenced in a study of blood T cell repertoires in COVID-19. Sequenced by immunoSEQ multiplex PCR; TCRdb stores in-frame clones only, minus some. Here the sample spans some 200,000 clones, approximately 85% being singletons. The sequenced sample consisted of peripheral blood. The receptors come from a woman aged 60-75 years with acute or convalescent COVID-19.

The V call is TRBV15, the J call TRBJ2-2; D not certain. Germline V lookup: CDR1 LNHNV, CDR2 YYDKDF (reference sequence). The CDR3 loop spans 15 amino acids. Trimming cost V 0 bases and J 2 bases, with 7 bases left between them. CDR3 sequence (DNA): TGTGCCACCAGCAGAGATCTAGGTAACACCGGGGAGCTGTTTTTT. Amino acids: CATSRDLGNTGELFF.

This clone has just one count. The chain has TRBV12-3 or TRBV12-4 and TRBJ2-1, with a tentative D call TRBD1 (6 bases). Trimming cost V 4 bases and J 4 bases, with 8 bases left between them. The CDR3 has 13 residues. The CDR3 reads CASSYRVYNEQFF. DNA for the CDR3: TGTGCCAGCAGTTACAGGGTGTACAATGAGCAGTTCTTC.

This chain uses TRBV6-4 with TRBJ1-2; D call uncertain. The V end lost 0 bases, the J end lost 1 base, and 6 bases lay between the germline ends. Germline CDR1 MRHNA, CDR2 SNTAGT. CDR3 length: 14 residues. The CDR3 DNA sequence: TGTGCCAGCAGTGACTCGTCCGGTAACTATGGCTACACCTTC. Its translation: CASSDSSGNYGYTF.

Turning to this clone: Germline is not matched at one junction end, which may reflect a read error. V is TRBV10-3 and J is TRBJ1-1, with 7 bases aligning to TRBD1. The CDR3 totals 14 residues. CDR1 is ENHRY and CDR2 is SYGVKD in the germline V gene. The CDR3 DNA sequence: TGTGCCACCTATTGGGACAGATTTAGCACTGTAGCTTTCTTT. Amino acids: CATYWDRFSTVAFF.

This clone appeared once. The chain couples TRBV5-1 to TRBJ2-3; no clear D gene. Trimming removed 8 bases from V and 5 bases from J, with 18 bases in between. Germline V gene data show CDR1 as SGHRS and CDR2 as YFSETQ. The CDR3 spans 14 residues. The CDR3 DNA is TGCGCCAGTAACCTCGTCTCTCGCGTAGATACGCAGTATTTT. Encoded protein: CASNLVSRVDTQYF. Combining the CDR3 with reference TRBV5-1 and TRBJ2-3 gives the whole variable domain KAGVTQTPRYLIKTRGQQVTLSCSPISGHRSVSWYQQTPGQGLQFLFEYFSETQRNKGNFPGRFSGRQFSNSRSEMNVSTLELGDSALYLCASNLVSRVDTQYFGPGTRLTVL.

CDR3 DNA sequence: TGTGCCATCAGTGAGACCCAGGGCAGACAGCCCCAGCATTTT. Protein: CAISETQGRQPQHF. The rearrangement joins TRBV10-3 to TRBJ1-5; TRBD1 might be the D (5 bases). Germline V lookup: CDR1 ENHRY, CDR2 SYGVKD. The CDR3 length is 14 residues. Trimming stripped 2 bases from V and 7 bases from J, with 12 bases between.

The CDR3, as DNA: TGTGCCAGCAGCCGGGCGCGGGGGGCGCATCCAGCTTTCTTT. Encoded protein: CASSRARGAHPAFF. V is TRBV28 and J is TRBJ1-1, with a possible D match to TRBD1 (6 bases). Trimming left V 6 bases short and J 10 bases short, with 21 bases between. The CDR3 totals 14 residues. From germline, CDR1 is MDHEN and CDR2 SYDVKM.

V is TRBV29-1 and J is TRBJ2-2, with 8 bases identical to TRBD1. CDR3 length: 14 amino acids. CDR1 and CDR2 from the germline V gene are SQVTM and ANQGSEA. Trimming cost V 6 bases and J 4 bases; bases outside gene matches: 7. The CDR3 sequence: CSVLGQGSTGELFF. In DNA form, the CDR3 reads TGCAGCGTCCTCGGACAGGGATCCACCGGGGAGCTGTTTTTT.

The table lists this clone with a count of one. The chain is built from TRBV7-9 and TRBJ2-1, with 13 bases identical to TRBD2. The germline gives CDR1 SEHNR, CDR2 FQNEAQ (reference sequence). V gave up 6 bases and J gave up 7 bases; unmatched junction bases: 6. This CDR3 has 15 residues. DNA of the CDR3: TGTGCCAGCAGGGAACCGGGACTAGCGGGAAATGAGCAGTTCTTC. Translated: CASREPGLAGNEQFF.

J is TRBJ1-2 and V is TRBV6-5, with D possibly being TRBD1 (6 bases). CDR1 and CDR2 (germline): MNHEY, SVGAGI. The CDR3 runs 14 residues. The V and J ends lost 6 bases and 3 bases respectively, with 14 bases between them. This CDR3 reads CASSLSQGHYGYTF. Here the CDR3 DNA reads TGTGCCAGCAGCCTCAGTCAGGGGCACTATGGCTACACCTTC.

This rearrangement joins TRBV10-3 to TRBJ2-7; TRBD2 matches at 10 bases. CDR1 is ENHRY, CDR2 SYGVKD, per germline. The junction had 1 base not matched to a gene; V was cut back by 4 bases and J by 7 bases. The CDR3 contains 12 residues. DNA of the CDR3: TGTGCCATCAGTGGGACTAGCGGTGAGCAGTACTTC. This translates into CAISGTSGEQYF.

The V and J genes are TRBV11-1 and TRBJ1-1; 7 bases match TRBD1. Germline loops: CDR1 SGHAT, CDR2 FQDESV (reference sequence). This CDR3 comprises 13 residues. With 3 bases clipped from V and 3 bases from J, the junction kept 1 base outside the gene matches. CDR3 loop: CASSFQGDTEAFF. CDR3 nucleotides: TGTGCCAGCAGCTTTCAGGGGGACACTGAAGCTTTCTTT. Variable domain in full (rest from reference TRBV11-1 and TRBJ1-1): EAEVAQSPRYKITEKSQAVAFWCDPISGHATLYWYRQILGQGPELLVQFQDESVVDDSQLPKDRFSAERLKGVDSTLKIQPAELGDSAMYLCASSFQGDTEAFFGQGTRLTVV.

V is TRBV29-1 and J is TRBJ1-1; D remains ambiguous. This CDR3 region has 11 residues. V was cut by 7 bases and J by 4 bases, with 10 bases left in between. Germline CDR1 and CDR2: SQVTM and ANQGSEA. In nucleotides, the CDR3 is TGCAGCGCTGATGGGAGCACTGAAGCTTTCTTT. Translating it yields CSADGSTEAFF. Looking up the rest from reference TRBV29-1 and TRBJ1-1 gives the full variable domain: SAVISQKPSRDICQRGTSLTIQCQVDSQVTMMFWYRQQPGQSLTLIATANQGSEATYESGFVIDKFPISRPNLTFSTLTVSNMSPEDSSIYLCSADGSTEAFFGQGTRLTVV.

The chain joins TRBV5-1 to TRBJ2-3, with 8 positions matching TRBD2. This CDR3 region has 16 residues. Germline values: CDR1 SGHRS, CDR2 YFSETQ. V was clipped by 0 bases and J by 5 bases; unmatched bases: 8. CDR3 DNA sequence: TGCGCCAGCAGCTTGGAATTTCCGGGAGGGGGAGATACGCAGTATTTT. It codes for CASSLEFPGGGDTQYF.

J is TRBJ2-2 and V is TRBV24-1; 9 bases are shared with TRBD1. The V gene end was trimmed by 2 bases and the J gene end by 2 bases; junction bases not matched to a gene: 11. Germline CDR1 reads KGHDR; CDR2 reads SFDVKD. This CDR3 has 19 residues. This CDR3 reads CATSDSLPPGQGNTGELFF. CDR3 DNA sequence: TGTGCCACCAGTGATTCCCTCCCCCCGGGACAGGGAAACACCGGGGAGCTGTTTTTT.

The gene calls are TRBV4-2 and TRBJ2-6, with D possibly TRBD1 on 6 matching bases. Germline V CDR1 and CDR2: LGHNA, YNFKEQ. The CDR3 has 14 residues. Trimming left V 8 bases short and J 6 bases short, with 14 bases between. CDR3 amino acids: CASAVGAAANVLTF. As DNA, the CDR3 is TGTGCCAGCGCCGTGGGGGCGGCGGCCAACGTCCTGACTTTC.

The V gene is TRBV7-2, the J gene TRBJ2-7, with 9 bases that match TRBD2. Germline-derived CDR1 and CDR2 are SGHTA and FQGNSA. Unmatched junction bases numbered 4, after V lost 2 bases and J lost 2 bases. The CDR3 has 15 residues. CDR3 coding DNA: TGTGCCAGCAGCTTATCGCGGGAGGGCCCCTACGAGCAGTACTTC. It specifies CASSLSREGPYEQYF.

This sequence joins TRBV10-3 and TRBJ1-1, with a possible D match to TRBD1 (6 bases). The CDR3 runs 12 residues. Germline-derived CDR1 and CDR2 are ENHRY and SYGVKD. Trimming took off 6 bases at V and 5 bases at J, with 10 bases between the two ends. In nucleotides, the CDR3 is TGTGCCATCAGGGATACAGGGACTGAAGCTTTCTTT. Translation gives CAIRDTGTEAFF.

This clone has only one observation. The DNA of the CDR3 is TGTGCCAGCAGCCCCGTGGAGGTCGCAGATACGCAGTATTTT. Protein sequence: CASSPVEVADTQYF. This chain joins TRBV7-9 and TRBJ2-3; tentatively, D is TRBD2 (5 bases). The CDR3 extends over 14 amino acids. The germline V gene encodes CDR1 SEHNR and CDR2 FQNEAQ (reference sequence). Trimming shortened V by 5 bases and J by 4 bases, and 13 bases separated the two germline ends. The full variable domain, its missing parts supplied by reference TRBV7-9 and TRBJ2-3, is DTGVSQNPRHKITKRGQNVTFRCDPISEHNRLYWYRQTLGQGPEFLTYFQNEAQLEKSRLLSDRFSAERPKGSFSTLEIQRTEQGDSAMYLCASSPVEVADTQYFGPGTRLTVL.

The rearrangement uses TRBV30 and TRBJ1-2, with unresolved D. V was cut by 6 bases and J by 3 bases, with 11 bases left in between. CDR3 length: 12 amino acids. The germline CDR1 and CDR2 sequences are GTSNPN and SVGIG (reference sequence). The CDR3 DNA sequence: TGTGCCTGCCGATGGCAGTACTATGGCTACACCTTC. Residues: CACRWQYYGYTF.

The V call is TRBV5-1, the J call TRBJ1-4; perhaps TRBD1 as D (5 bases). This CDR3 has 15 residues. With 3 bases removed from V and 5 bases from J, the gap between germline ends came to 14 bases. Germline CDR1 SGHRS, CDR2 YFSETQ. For the CDR3, the DNA is TGCGCCAGCAGCTCAGGGCTAGGGGAAAATGAAAAACTGTTTTTT. This gives the protein CASSSGLGENEKLFF. Drawing the rest from reference TRBV5-1 and TRBJ1-4, the complete variable domain is KAGVTQTPRYLIKTRGQQVTLSCSPISGHRSVSWYQQTPGQGLQFLFEYFSETQRNKGNFPGRFSGRQFSNSRSEMNVSTLELGDSALYLCASSSGLGENEKLFFGSGTQLSVL.

The gene calls are TRBV18 and TRBJ1-1; TRBD1 is a possible D gene (6 bases). The CDR3 covers 14 residues. V lost 4 bases, J lost 4 bases, and 13 bases lay in between. Germline V gene lookup returns CDR1 KGHSH and CDR2 LQKENI. CDR3 region: CASSLRQASTEAFF. In DNA, the CDR3 is TGTGCCAGCTCACTTAGACAGGCAAGCACTGAAGCTTTCTTT.

This clone was seen just once. The chain employs TRBV10-3 and TRBJ1-6, with D possibly matching TRBD1 (5 bases). This CDR3 has 15 amino acids. In germline, CDR1 is ENHRY, CDR2 SYGVKD. Trimming removed 10 bases from V and 1 base from J, with 14 bases in between. The CDR3 protein is CASTGGYSYNSPLHF. As DNA, the CDR3 is TGTGCCAGCACCGGGGGGTATTCCTATAATTCACCCCTCCACTTT.

The J gene is TRBJ1-4, the V gene TRBV3-1 (or the pseudogene TRBV3-2), with D possibly matching TRBD1 (5 bases). CDR1 is LGHDT and CDR2 is YNNKEL in the germline V gene (reference sequence). The CDR3 spans 13 residues. With 3 bases removed from V and 8 bases from J, the gap between germline ends came to 10 bases. In nucleotides, the CDR3 is TGTGCCAGCAGCCACCAGGGTTCGGAAAAACTGTTTTTT. Its protein is CASSHQGSEKLFF.

The chain joins TRBV6-5 to TRBJ2-7, with D tentatively TRBD1 (5 bases). The CDR3 sequence is 13 residues long. Deletions cut 7 bases from V and 7 bases from J, with 17 bases between. Per the germline V gene, CDR1 is MNHEY and CDR2 is SVGAGI. CDR3 region: CASNQDSLGEQYV. As DNA, the CDR3 is TGTGCCAGCAACCAAGACAGCCTCGGGGAGCAGTACGTC.

This clone came up once. The V gene is TRBV21-1, the J gene TRBJ2-5; TRBD1, the table's D call, lacks a check against the DNA. TRBV21-1 is a recognized pseudogene. The CDR3 length is 16 residues. CDR3 residues: CASSPSERTGEETQYF. In DNA form, the CDR3 reads TGTGCCAGCAGCCCAAGCGAAAGGACAGGGGAAGAGACCCAGTACTTC.

V gene TRBV28 combines with J gene TRBJ1-2; TRBD1 matches 7 bases. Germline V gene data show CDR1 as MDHEN and CDR2 as SYDVKM. J gave up 0 bases and V 8 bases, and 9 bases lay outside the gene matches. CDR3 length equals 15 residues. CDR3 coding DNA: TGTGCCAGCTCTCCAACAGGGGTGGCTAACTATGGCTACACCTTC. Translating gives CASSPTGVANYGYTF.

The rearrangement links TRBV18 to TRBJ1-1; no reliable D call. This CDR3 has 13 residues. Per the germline V gene, CDR1 is KGHSH and CDR2 is LQKENI. Trimming shortened V by 7 bases and J by 1 base, and 10 bases separated the two germline ends. CDR3 sequence (DNA): TGTGCCAGCTTCACGGGAGGGAACACTGAAGCTTTCTTT. The encoded protein is CASFTGGNTEAFF. Full variable domain (missing parts from reference TRBV18 and TRBJ1-1): NAGVMQNPRHLVRRRGQEARLRCSPMKGHSHVYWYRQLPEEGLKFMVYLQKENIIDESGMPKERFSAEFPKEGPSILRIQQVVRGDSAAYFCASFTGGNTEAFFGQGTRLTVV.